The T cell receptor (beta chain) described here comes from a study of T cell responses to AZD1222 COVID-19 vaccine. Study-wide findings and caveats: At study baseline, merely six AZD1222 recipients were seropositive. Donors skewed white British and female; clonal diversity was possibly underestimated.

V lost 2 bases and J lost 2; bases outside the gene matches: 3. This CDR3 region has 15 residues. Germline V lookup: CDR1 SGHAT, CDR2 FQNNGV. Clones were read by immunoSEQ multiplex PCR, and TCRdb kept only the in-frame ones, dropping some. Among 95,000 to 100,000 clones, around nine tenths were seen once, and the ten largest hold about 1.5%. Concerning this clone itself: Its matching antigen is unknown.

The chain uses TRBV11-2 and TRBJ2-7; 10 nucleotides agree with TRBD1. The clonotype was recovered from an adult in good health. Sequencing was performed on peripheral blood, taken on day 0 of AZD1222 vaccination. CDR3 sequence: CASSLLDRGAYEQYF. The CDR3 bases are TGTGCCAGCAGCTTATTGGACAGGGGGGCCTACGAGCAGTACTTC. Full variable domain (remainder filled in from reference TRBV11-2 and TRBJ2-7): EAGVAQSPRYKIIEKRQSVAFWCNPISGHATLYWYQQILGQGPKLLIQFQNNGVVDDSQLPKDRFSAERLKGVDSTLKIQPAKLEDSAVYLCASSLLDRGAYEQYFGPGTRLTVT.